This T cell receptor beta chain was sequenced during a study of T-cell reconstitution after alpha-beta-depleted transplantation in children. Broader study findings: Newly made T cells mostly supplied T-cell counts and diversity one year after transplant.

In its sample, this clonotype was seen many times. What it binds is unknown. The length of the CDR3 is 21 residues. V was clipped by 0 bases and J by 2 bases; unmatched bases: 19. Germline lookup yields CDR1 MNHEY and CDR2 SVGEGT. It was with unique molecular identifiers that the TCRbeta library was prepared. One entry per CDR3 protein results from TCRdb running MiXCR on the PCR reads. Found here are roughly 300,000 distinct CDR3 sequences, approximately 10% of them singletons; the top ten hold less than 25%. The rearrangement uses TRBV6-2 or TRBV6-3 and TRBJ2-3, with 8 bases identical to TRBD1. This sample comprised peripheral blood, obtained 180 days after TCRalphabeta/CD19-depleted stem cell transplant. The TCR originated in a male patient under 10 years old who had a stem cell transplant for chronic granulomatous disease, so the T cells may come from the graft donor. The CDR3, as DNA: TGTGCCAGCAGTTACTCGAATAATTGGTTCCAGGGGGCTGTTGTCACAGATACGCAGTATTTT. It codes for CASSYSNNWFQGAVVTDTQYF.